These 5 T cell receptor beta chains share one sample of origin, sequenced in a study of cytomegalovirus exposure and HLA in healthy donors. The PCR made use of 60 Vbeta and 13 Jbeta primers. Some clones are missing from TCRdb's copy, which holds only in-frame ones; the method was immunoSEQ multiplex PCR. The data hold nearly 200,000 clones, with over 70% observed a single time. The sequencing input was PBMCs. The receptors here all came from a man aged 30 to 39 in good health and CMV-seronegative.

The chain links TRBV2 to TRBJ2-7; 11 positions match TRBD2. CDR3 length equals 14 residues. The germline CDR1 and CDR2 sequences are SNHLY and FYNNEI. V dropped 5 bases and J dropped 6; count of bases not matched to a gene: 6. CDR3: CASSRTSGSGEQYF. CDR3 DNA: TGTGCCAGCAGTCGAACTAGCGGGAGTGGCGAGCAGTACTTC.

The chain is built from TRBV19 and TRBJ1-5; D is possibly TRBD1 (6 bases). The CDR3 consists of 15 residues. The V gene's germline CDR1 is LNHDA and CDR2 SQIVND (reference sequence). V was cut by 0 bases and J by 9 bases, with 15 bases left in between. The CDR3 DNA is TGTGCCAGTAGTATAGACGTACAGGGAGCTGCGCCCCAGCATTTT. It codes for CASSIDVQGAAPQHF.

This chain joins TRBV4-3 and TRBJ2-7; 8 bases line up with TRBD1. Germline CDR1 LGHNA, CDR2 YSLEER. The CDR3 covers 18 residues. The ends lost 3 bases at V and 3 bases at J; junction bases unmatched: 16. The CDR3 reads CASSQVTGGPRLGYEQYF. DNA of the CDR3: TGCGCCAGCAGCCAGGTTACAGGGGGGCCCAGGCTGGGCTACGAGCAGTACTTC.

V and J are TRBV18 and TRBJ2-7; D might be TRBD2 (6 bases). The CDR3 consists of 15 residues. V lost 2 bases to trimming and J lost 6 bases, with 17 bases between them. Germline lookup yields CDR1 KGHSH and CDR2 LQKENI. The CDR3 DNA follows: TGTGCCAGCTCACCAGCCGGTCGGGAGCGCGGCGAGCAGTACTTC. Amino acids: CASSPAGRERGEQYF.

This CDR3 reads CAWNTGGTGNTIYF. The CDR3 coding sequence is TGTGCCTGGAATACAGGGGGAACTGGAAACACCATATATTTT. The rearrangement links TRBV30 to TRBJ1-3; 8 positions agree with TRBD1. Trimming at V came to 4 bases and at J to 2 bases, leaving 4 bases not matched to a gene. The CDR3 totals 14 residues. Germline assignment: CDR1 GTSNPN and CDR2 SVGIG (reference sequence).